Each of the 30 T cell receptor beta chains below was sequenced from the same sample in a study of CD8 T cells in ankylosing spondylitis. Via MiXCR, TCRdb re-called the 5' RACE reads, giving one row per CDR3 protein. Of 350,000 or so distinct CDR3 sequences listed, approximately 14% are singletons. Input material: blood, either unsorted or a sorted T cell fraction (not recorded which). These receptors originate from a male donor with ankylosing spondylitis or in good health (not recorded which).

V usage is TRBV12-3 or TRBV12-4 and J usage is TRBJ2-1; TRBD2 matches at 10 bases. Germline trimming cut 2 bases from V and 8 bases from J; bases unmatched to any gene: 6. This CDR3 comprises 15 residues. The CDR3 spells CASSLPTSGKDEQFF. CDR3 sequence (DNA): TGTGCCAGCAGTTTACCTACTAGCGGGAAGGATGAGCAGTTCTTC.

A few counts support this clonotype. The J gene is TRBJ2-2, the V gene TRBV5-4; 8 bases line up with TRBD2. CDR1 and CDR2 (germline): SGHNT, YYREEE (reference sequence). CDR3 length: 16 amino acids. Trimming at V came to 6 bases and at J to 8 bases, leaving 15 bases not matched to a gene. The CDR3 reads CASIPSPDSGSGELFF. Here the CDR3 DNA reads TGTGCCAGCATCCCCTCGCCGGACAGCGGGAGTGGGGAGCTGTTTTTT.

The genes are TRBV6-2 or TRBV6-3 and TRBJ2-3, with D tentatively TRBD2 (6 bases). This CDR3 has 16 residues. V gave up 4 bases and J gave up 4 bases, with 18 bases separating them. CDR1 and CDR2 from the germline V gene are MNHEY and SVGEGT. CDR3 nucleotide sequence: TGTGCCAGCAGTTCTTATAGCGGCCCCGAGGCAGATACGCAGTATTTT. Its protein product is CASSSYSGPEADTQYF.

This clonotype was seen more than once but under ten times. CDR3 DNA: TGTGCCAGCACTCCCGGACAGGCCTATGGCTACACCTTC. Amino acids: CASTPGQAYGYTF. The chain carries TRBV6-1 and TRBJ1-2, with 7 bases lining up with TRBD1. Germline V gene data show CDR1 as MNHNS and CDR2 as SASEGT. The CDR3 is 13 residues long. With 7 bases clipped from V and 4 bases from J, the junction kept 6 bases outside the gene matches.

This clonotype has ten or more counts. V usage is TRBV2 and J usage is TRBJ2-2, with 8 bases fitting TRBD1. CDR1 and CDR2 (germline): SNHLY, FYNNEI. With 8 bases clipped from V and 0 bases from J, the junction kept 5 bases outside the gene matches. The CDR3 loop spans 15 amino acids. CDR3: CASGKQGANTGELFF. CDR3 in DNA: TGTGCCAGCGGGAAACAGGGGGCGAACACCGGGGAGCTGTTTTTT.

The V call is TRBV5-6, the J call TRBJ2-3; no firm D call. Germline V gene lookup returns CDR1 SGHDT and CDR2 YYEEEE. This CDR3 has 14 residues. V dropped 4 bases and J dropped 3 bases, with 12 bases sitting between them. DNA for the CDR3: TGTGCCAGCAGCCGTAGGGTGGGAACAGATACGCAGTATTTT. It codes for CASSRRVGTDTQYF.

The chain employs TRBV5-1 and TRBJ2-3; weak D call: TRBD1 (6 bases). Trimming removed 6 bases at V and 1 base at J, with 9 bases between. Germline CDR1 reads SGHRS; CDR2 reads YFSETQ. The CDR3 has 13 amino acids. The DNA of the CDR3 is TGCGCCAGCAATGGACAGCGCACAGATACGCAGTATTTT. Amino acid sequence: CASNGQRTDTQYF.

The genes are TRBV7-2 and TRBJ2-5; 13 bases align to TRBD2. In germline, CDR1 is SGHTA, CDR2 FQGNSA. The CDR3 has 16 amino acids. Trimming at V came to 5 bases and at J to 5 bases, leaving 8 bases not matched to a gene. The CDR3: CASSLKLAGGQETQYF. CDR3 nucleotide sequence: TGTGCCAGCAGCCTAAAACTAGCGGGGGGGCAGGAGACCCAGTACTTC. Based on the CDR3 plus reference TRBV7-2 and TRBJ2-5, the full variable domain is GAGVSQSPSNKVTEKGKDVELRCDPISGHTALYWYRQSLGQGLEFLIYFQGNSAPDKSGLPSDRFSAERTGGSVSTLTIQRTQQEDSAVYLCASSLKLAGGQETQYFGPGTRLLVL.

The V and J genes are TRBV12-3 or TRBV12-4 and TRBJ2-2, with D possibly TRBD2 on 6 matching bases. The CDR3 has 14 amino acids. The V and J ends lost 3 bases and 7 bases respectively, with 12 bases between them. The DNA of the CDR3 is TGTGCCAGCAGTTTGGCGGGGATTAACGGGGAGCTGTTTTTT. As protein: CASSLAGINGELFF.

The chain employs TRBV20-1 and TRBJ2-5; D possibly corresponds to TRBD2 (6 bases). The CDR3 is 11 residues long. The germline V gene encodes CDR1 DFQATT and CDR2 SNEGSKA (reference sequence). Trimming took 3 bases from V and 5 from J, leaving 7 bases between them. In DNA, the CDR3 is TGCAGTGCTAGTGGGGGGGAGACCCAGTACTTC. It encodes CSASGGETQYF.

This rearrangement joins TRBV12-3 or TRBV12-4 to TRBJ2-7; D may be TRBD1 or TRBD2 (5 bases each). This CDR3 contains 14 residues. V was pared by 4 bases and J by 3 bases, with 13 bases between. The CDR3 is CASSSRDPYYEQYF. CDR3 nucleotides: TGTGCCAGCAGTTCCCGGGACCCTTACTACGAGCAGTACTTC.

The chain combines TRBV9 with TRBJ1-2; the D gene is possibly TRBD1 (5 bases). Trimming pared 4 bases from V and 8 bases from J, leaving 21 bases between. Looked up from germline, CDR1 is SGDLS and CDR2 is YYNGEE. The CDR3 sequence is 15 residues long. DNA of the CDR3: TGTGCCAGCAGCTCACCCCGGGACGGACGATGGGGCTACACCTTC. Its translation is CASSSPRDGRWGYTF.

This clonotype has a handful of counts. The genes are TRBV4-2 and TRBJ2-5; possibly TRBD2 for D (5 bases). Germline V gene lookup returns CDR1 LGHNA and CDR2 YNFKEQ. V was cut by 0 bases and J by 7 bases, with 15 bases left in between. The CDR3 has 15 amino acids. Here the CDR3 DNA reads TGTGCCAGCAGCCAAGACCCCGAGGGTATCGGGACCCAGTACTTC. Translated: CASSQDPEGIGTQYF.

There are many counts of this clonotype. This chain joins TRBV15 and TRBJ1-1, with a possible D match to TRBD1 (5 bases). This CDR3 region has 13 residues. In germline, CDR1 is LNHNV, CDR2 YYDKDF (reference sequence). Trimming cost V 1 base and J 5 bases, with 8 bases left between them. This CDR3 reads CATSRARATEAFF. The CDR3, as DNA: TGTGCCACCAGCAGAGCCAGGGCTACTGAAGCTTTCTTT.

The chain carries TRBV29-1 and TRBJ2-5; possible D gene TRBD2, 5 bases. Per germline, CDR1 SQVTM and CDR2 ANQGSEA. V gave up 3 bases and J gave up 5 bases, with 10 bases separating them. This CDR3 contains 12 residues. CDR3 loop: CSVDFREETQYF. The CDR3 DNA sequence: TGCAGCGTTGATTTTAGGGAGGAGACCCAGTACTTC.

At least ten counts were recorded for this clonotype. This chain joins TRBV5-1 and TRBJ2-7; a weak D match, TRBD1 (5 bases). The CDR3 loop spans 14 amino acids. Germline loops: CDR1 SGHRS, CDR2 YFSETQ. V was clipped by 4 bases and J by 4 bases, with 15 bases between them. The CDR3 DNA reads as TGCGCCAGCAGCCTGCGACAGTGGGGTTACGAGCAGTACTTC. It specifies CASSLRQWGYEQYF.

The CDR3 nucleotides read TGCAGTGCGTCCGGAAGCCCCTGGCTTGGTGAGCAGTTCTTC. It translates to CSASGSPWLGEQFF. The chain employs TRBV20-1 and TRBJ2-1; D uncertain. CDR1 is DFQATT, CDR2 SNEGSKA, per germline (reference sequence). V was cut by 6 bases and J by 9 bases, with 21 bases left in between. CDR3 size: 14 residues.

This clonotype occurred many times. This sequence joins TRBV7-8 and TRBJ2-5; TRBD1 is a possible D gene (6 bases). The CDR3 is 13 residues long. Trimming took off 5 bases at V and 5 bases at J, with 12 bases between the two ends. CDR1 is SGHVS and CDR2 is FQNEAQ in the germline V gene. The CDR3 protein is CASSPGQGETQYF. For the CDR3, the DNA is TGTGCCAGCAGCCCAGGGCAGGGGGAGACCCAGTACTTC.

Details on this clonotype: Sequence at one end of the junction differs from germline and may be a read error. CDR3 coding DNA: TGTACCAGCAGTTCAACAGGGGCCCTTTCGCCCCAGCATTTT. Its translation: CTSSSTGALSPQHF. The genes are TRBV3-1 and TRBJ1-5; TRBD1 aligns across 7 bases. The germline V gene encodes CDR1 LGHDT and CDR2 YNNKEL (reference sequence). The CDR3 consists of 14 residues.

This clonotype has only a few counts. The junction does not match germline at one end; this may be a read error. The chain has TRBV10-3 and TRBJ2-7, with 7 bases matching TRBD1. CDR1 and CDR2 (germline): ENHRY, SYGVKD. The CDR3 is 12 residues long. In nucleotides, the CDR3 is TGTGCCATCAGTGAGTCGGGTGACAGGGACAACTTC. Translated, it gives CAISESGDRDNF.

This clonotype was counted a few times. J is TRBJ2-5 and V is TRBV7-2; 11 bases are a match to TRBD2. The germline V gene has CDR1 SGHTA and CDR2 FQGNSA. The CDR3 is 14 amino acids. V lost 5 bases and J lost 3; bases outside the gene matches: 2. CDR3 region: CASSQGLAEETQYF. The DNA for the CDR3 is TGTGCCAGCAGCCAGGGACTAGCGGAAGAGACCCAGTACTTC.

J is TRBJ2-7 and V is TRBV9; no clear D. Trimming removed 1 base from V and 3 bases from J, with 14 bases in between. The length of the CDR3 is 15 residues. The germline V gene encodes CDR1 SGDLS and CDR2 YYNGEE. The CDR3 sequence: CASSVSSLEFYEQYF. The CDR3 region has the DNA TGTGCCAGCAGCGTATCTTCCCTAGAGTTCTACGAGCAGTACTTC.

Comment on this clonotype: Just one base apart from a much larger clone, this may be a read error. This rearrangement joins TRBV3-1 to TRBJ2-7; D gene ambiguous. This CDR3 contains 14 residues. CDR1 and CDR2 from the germline V gene are LGHDT and YNNKEL (reference sequence). CDR3 DNA: TGTGCCAGCGGCCAAGAAGGGATTACCTACGAGCAGTACTTC. Protein: CASGQEGITYEQYF.

This clonotype was seen repeatedly, ten times or more. The chain recombines TRBV3-1 with TRBJ2-4; D gene uncertain. V lost 0 bases and J lost 7, with 4 bases in between. Germline loops: CDR1 LGHDT, CDR2 YNNKEL (reference sequence). This CDR3 is built from 12 residues. CDR3: CASSQEGNIQYF. The CDR3, as DNA: TGTGCCAGCAGCCAAGAGGGTAACATTCAGTACTTC.

In this sample, this clonotype turned up many times. J is TRBJ2-1 and V is TRBV6-1; TRBD2 matches at 9 bases. The CDR3 totals 15 residues. CDR1 MNHNS and CDR2 SASEGT come from the germline V gene. Unmatched junction bases numbered 5, after V lost 6 bases and J lost 2 bases. CDR3 amino acids: CASSLTSGPYNEQFF. As DNA, the CDR3 is TGTGCCAGCAGCCTCACTAGCGGGCCCTACAATGAGCAGTTCTTC.

The chain has TRBV19 and TRBJ2-3; tentative D call: TRBD1 (6 bases). Looked up from germline, CDR1 is LNHDA and CDR2 is SQIVND (reference sequence). This CDR3 region has 15 residues. V dropped 5 bases and J dropped 0 bases, with 12 bases sitting between them. This CDR3 reads CASSSYRASTDTQYF. CDR3 bases: TGTGCCAGTAGTTCGTACAGGGCTAGCACAGATACGCAGTATTTT.

This clonotype has only a few counts. This chain joins TRBV6-1 and TRBJ1-5; the match to TRBD1 covers 8 bases. V trimming: 9 bases; J trimming: 12 bases; junction bases outside the gene matches: 16. Germline CDR1 reads MNHNS; CDR2 reads SASEGT. The length of the CDR3 is 14 residues. DNA of the CDR3: TGTGCCAGTCCCCCGATAGGGACAGGCAGTTGCCAGCATTTT. Its translation: CASPPIGTGSCQHF.

This clonotype was seen a handful of times. This chain uses TRBV20-1 with TRBJ2-1; possibly TRBD2 for D (7 bases). Germline V gene sequence: CDR1 DFQATT, CDR2 SNEGSKA (reference sequence). The CDR3 loop spans 15 amino acids. CDR3 DNA: TGCAGCCTAAGGAGGGCGGGGGCCCTGGGGGATGAGCAGTTCTTC. It encodes CSLRRAGALGDEQFF.

The chain is built from TRBV3-1 and TRBJ2-1; D is ambiguous. CDR3 length equals 17 residues. Germline CDR1 is LGHDT and CDR2 is YNNKEL (reference sequence). DNA for the CDR3: TGTACCATCAGTCTCTCCTTTGCGGTAAGCTCCTACAATGAGCAGTTCTTC. This translates into CTISLSFAVSSYNEQFF.

CDR3 region: CASSRTSGRETQYF. The CDR3 region has the DNA TGTGCCAGCAGTCGGACTAGCGGGAGAGAGACCCAGTACTTC. The genes are TRBV6-1 and TRBJ2-5, with TRBD2 identical over 13 bases. The CDR3 length is 14 residues. Germline V gene data show CDR1 as MNHNS and CDR2 as SASEGT. The V and J ends lost 5 bases and 4 bases, in that order; junction bases with no gene match: 1.